This T cell receptor beta chain was observed in a study of lymphopenia after photon versus proton radiotherapy. Study results and caveats: Post-nadir diversity loss with photons came from oligoclonal expansion, particularly CD8+ Temra cells. A bigger post-nadir fall in TCR diversity correlated inversely with survival time in deceased patients. Photon-treated patients lost naive T cells and TCR diversity; proton-treated stayed stable.

The repertoire was sequenced with immunoSEQ multiplex PCR; TCRdb's copy has only in-frame clones and lacks some. The table records tens of thousands of clones, about 83% of them present only once. V lost 6 bases to trimming and J lost 5 bases; unmatched junction nucleotides: 8. Germline CDR1 MRHNA, CDR2 SNTAGT. The CDR3 totals 15 residues. Regarding this clone: The antigen remains undetermined.

The clonotype was recovered from a woman aged 55-70 years with cholangiocarcinoma. Some clones in this sample may be carry-over from other donors' samples. The genes are TRBV6-4 and TRBJ2-3; TRBD2 aligns across 10 bases. The sample in question was peripheral blood, obtained from a patient treated with proton-based radiotherapy. In DNA, the CDR3 is TGTGCCAGCAGCCCTAGCGGGGGAGGTCGAGATACGCAGTATTTT. Translating it yields CASSPSGGGRDTQYF.